Each of the 11 T cell receptor beta chains below was sequenced from the same sample in a study of shared clonotypes between healthy human individuals (dated by TCRdb to about 2020). The library was prepared using the immunoSEQ multiplex PCR assay. Sourced from immuneACCESS, this table was stored by TCRdb with only in-frame sequences that have V and J called. A share of the clones is absent; for the studies checked, an unresolved V gene accounts for under half, and the remainder has no known explanation. The sample table shows over a million clones, and around 74% are seen once. Less than 1.5% of the sample is in the top ten clones. The sequencing sample was made of memory CD4+ T cells sorted from blood. Taken with the paper, the label for cell subset or site translates to: CD45RA-negative fraction. Every receptor here comes from a young man in good health.

The genes are TRBV6-1 and TRBJ2-1; D is perhaps TRBD1 or TRBD2 (5 bases each). V was cut by 2 bases and J by 4 bases, with 12 bases left in between. The CDR3 is 15 amino acids. The germline gives CDR1 MNHNS, CDR2 SASEGT. The CDR3 nucleotides read TGTGCCAGCAGTGAACTTGGGGGACCTTACAATGAGCAGTTCTTC. It encodes CASSELGGPYNEQFF.

Note on this clone: Other DNA sequences in this sample translate to the same CDR3. V and J are TRBV7-2 and TRBJ2-5; D ambiguous. The CDR3 is 11 residues long. Trimming stripped 5 bases from V and 5 bases from J, with 6 bases between. Germline V lookup: CDR1 SGHTA, CDR2 FQGNSA. CDR3 DNA: TGTGCCAGCAGCCTCTCCGAGACCCAGTACTTC. It yields the protein CASSLSETQYF.

The CDR3 sequence: CATGTSGWTGELFF. CDR3 DNA sequence: TGTGCCACGGGGACTAGCGGGTGGACCGGGGAGCTGTTTTTT. This rearrangement joins TRBV7-8 to TRBJ2-2; TRBD2 matches 12 bases. CDR3 length equals 14 residues. The V segment lost 10 bases and the J segment 5 bases; nucleotides outside the gene matches: 5. Germline loops: CDR1 SGHVS, CDR2 FQNEAQ.

This chain joins TRBV2 and TRBJ1-3, with 11 bases lining up with TRBD1. Germline loops: CDR1 SNHLY, CDR2 FYNNEI. Trimming at V came to 6 bases and at J to 8 bases, leaving 9 bases not matched to a gene. The CDR3 sequence is 15 residues long. The CDR3, as DNA: TGTGCCAGCAGGGAATCGGACAGGGGGCGGGACACCATATATTTT. Encoded protein: CASRESDRGRDTIYF.

The table lists this clone with a count of one. The gene calls are TRBV7-3 and TRBJ1-2, with 7 bases matching TRBD1. The CDR3 loop spans 16 amino acids. V was pared by 1 base and J by 8 bases, with 13 bases of the junction left unmatched. Germline-derived CDR1 and CDR2 are SGHTA and FQGTGA. CDR3 loop: CASSLMGTVSRIGYTF. CDR3 in DNA: TGTGCCAGCAGCTTAATGGGGACAGTTTCCAGGATCGGCTACACCTTC.

V and J are TRBV15 and TRBJ2-2; maybe TRBD1 (5 bases). Trimming shortened V by 0 bases and J by 6 bases, and 8 bases separated the two germline ends. Germline values: CDR1 LNHNV, CDR2 YYDKDF (reference sequence). The CDR3 covers 14 residues. The CDR3 is CATSRDRVAGELFF. CDR3 DNA: TGTGCCACCAGCAGAGACAGGGTTGCCGGGGAGCTGTTTTTT.

The CDR3: CASSRDRSYEQYF. The DNA of the CDR3 is TGTGCCAGCAGCCGGGACAGGAGCTACGAGCAGTACTTC. The chain recombines TRBV7-3 with TRBJ2-7; 8 bases map to TRBD1. The CDR3 has 13 residues. V lost 5 bases, J lost 3 bases, and 3 bases stayed unmatched. From germline, CDR1 is SGHTA and CDR2 FQGTGA. Full variable domain (remainder filled in from reference TRBV7-3 and TRBJ2-7): GAGVSQTPSNKVTEKGKYVELRCDPISGHTALYWYRQSLGQGPEFLIYFQGTGAADDSGLPNDRFFAVRPEGSVSTLKIQRTERGDSAVYLCASSRDRSYEQYFGPGTRLTVT.

The gene calls are TRBV7-3 and TRBJ2-1, with D possibly matching TRBD1 (7 bases). Germline CDR1 reads SGHTA; CDR2 reads FQGTGA. The CDR3 covers 15 residues. The ends were cut back, 2 bases at V and 4 bases at J, with 12 bases in the middle. The chain's CDR3 is CASSLPGGLYNEQFF. The CDR3 nucleotides read TGTGCCAGCAGCTTACCAGGGGGGCTTTACAATGAGCAGTTCTTC. Together with reference TRBV7-3 and TRBJ2-1, the CDR3 gives the full variable domain: GAGVSQTPSNKVTEKGKYVELRCDPISGHTALYWYRQSLGQGPEFLIYFQGTGAADDSGLPNDRFFAVRPEGSVSTLKIQRTERGDSAVYLCASSLPGGLYNEQFFGPGTRLTVL.

The chain uses TRBV5-1 and TRBJ2-7; D not certain. CDR1 SGHRS and CDR2 YFSETQ come from the germline V gene. V lost 4 bases, J lost 1 base, and 12 bases lay in between. This CDR3 comprises 14 residues. The chain's CDR3 is CASSPDNLSYEQYF. In nucleotides, the CDR3 is TGCGCCAGCAGCCCTGACAACCTATCCTACGAGCAGTACTTC.

This clone has more than one count but fewer than ten. One end of the junction does not line up with germline, which may come from a read error. The J gene is TRBJ1-2, the V gene TRBV7-9, with 7 bases aligning to TRBD1. In germline, CDR1 is SEHNR, CDR2 FQNEAQ (reference sequence). This CDR3 contains 12 residues. The CDR3 DNA follows: TGTGCCAGCAGCCGGGACAGCATTCAAGCCGGGTTC. This codes for CASSRDSIQAGF.

V gene TRBV5-1 combines with J gene TRBJ1-1, with TRBD1 matching over 9 bases. J gave up 1 base and V 0 bases, and 7 bases lay outside the gene matches. The CDR3 loop spans 17 amino acids. The V gene's germline CDR1 is SGHRS and CDR2 YFSETQ. CDR3 DNA sequence: TGCGCCAGCAGCTTGGGGTGGGGACAGGGATCGAACACTGAAGCTTTCTTT. This sequence encodes CASSLGWGQGSNTEAFF.